Below are 11 T cell receptor beta chains sequenced from a single sample in a study of cytomegalovirus exposure and HLA in healthy donors. The table came from immunoSEQ multiplex PCR; TCRdb's copy has only in-frame clones and leaves some out. The top ten clones hold 0.83% of a sample with about 360,000 clones, about nine tenths of them seen once. The sequencing sample was made of PBMCs. The receptors originated from a woman aged 18-29 years in good health and CMV-seronegative.

This chain joins TRBV30 and TRBJ2-4, with D maybe TRBD2 (6 bases). V was trimmed by 3 bases and J by 1 base, leaving 7 bases between them. This CDR3 is 13 amino acids long. CDR1 and CDR2 (germline): GTSNPN, SVGIG (reference sequence). For the CDR3, the DNA is TGTGCCTGGAGACGGGGGGCCAAAAACATTCAGTACTTC. It encodes CAWRRGAKNIQYF.

With regard to this clone: Distinct nucleotide sequences in the sample also encode this CDR3. This sequence joins TRBV27 and TRBJ2-3; 12 nucleotides align to TRBD2. The germline gives CDR1 MNHEY, CDR2 SMNVEV (reference sequence). This CDR3 comprises 15 residues. Unmatched junction bases numbered 4, after V lost 6 bases and J lost 3 bases. The CDR3 DNA follows: TGTGCCAGCAGAACCGGACTAGCGGGAACAGATACGCAGTATTTT. Translated, it gives CASRTGLAGTDTQYF.

The rearrangement uses TRBV28 and TRBJ2-3; D might be TRBD2 (5 bases). CDR3 length: 14 residues. V lost 5 bases to trimming and J lost 2 bases, with 11 bases between them. Germline loops: CDR1 MDHEN, CDR2 SYDVKM. The CDR3 reads CASSPAGLTDTQYF. CDR3 bases: TGTGCCAGCAGTCCCGCGGGTCTCACAGATACGCAGTATTTT. The variable domain in full, completed from reference TRBV28 and TRBJ2-3, reads DVKVTQSSRYLVKRTGEKVFLECVQDMDHENMFWYRQDPGLGLRLIYFSYDVKMKEKGDIPEGYSVSREKKERFSLILESASTNQTSMYLCASSPAGLTDTQYFGPGTRLTVL.

This chain links TRBV18 with TRBJ2-7; maybe TRBD1 (6 bases). CDR1 and CDR2 from the germline V gene are KGHSH and LQKENI. There are 13 residues in the CDR3. Trimming left V 0 bases short and J 7 bases short, with 10 bases between. CDR3 region: CASSPPDRLEQYF. As DNA, the CDR3 is TGTGCCAGCTCACCACCGGACAGACTGGAGCAGTACTTC.

This sequence joins TRBV19 and TRBJ2-3; 7 bases line up with TRBD1. J gave up 5 bases and V 10 bases, and 9 bases lay outside the gene matches. The germline gives CDR1 LNHDA, CDR2 SQIVND (reference sequence). CDR3 length: 13 amino acids. The CDR3 DNA sequence: TGTGCCACCAGACGACAGGGAATAGATACGCAGTATTTT. This translates into CATRRQGIDTQYF.

The chain recombines TRBV18 with TRBJ2-6, with a weak D call TRBD2 (6 bases). V dropped 4 bases and J dropped 4 bases, with 11 bases sitting between them. The germline CDR1 and CDR2 sequences are KGHSH and LQKENI. The CDR3 has 15 amino acids. The CDR3 here is CASSLGGSGANVLTF. The CDR3 nucleotides read TGTGCCAGCTCACTGGGGGGATCCGGGGCCAACGTCCTGACTTTC.

This clone was observed a few times. This chain joins TRBV27 and TRBJ2-7; 7 bases map to TRBD1. CDR1 MNHEY and CDR2 SMNVEV come from the germline V gene (reference sequence). The V and J ends lost 10 bases and 6 bases, in that order; junction bases with no gene match: 6. The CDR3 consists of 11 residues. Here the CDR3 reads CATRQGGEQYF. CDR3 coding DNA: TGTGCCACCAGACAGGGTGGCGAGCAGTACTTC.

The chain carries TRBV9 and TRBJ1-6, with a possible D match to TRBD1 (5 bases). This CDR3 has 15 amino acids. The V end was cut by 3 bases, the J end by 8 bases, with 15 bases between. In germline, CDR1 is SGDLS, CDR2 YYNGEE. The CDR3 is CASSAGRGFHSPLHF. Written as DNA, the CDR3 is TGTGCCAGCAGCGCCGGAAGGGGTTTTCATTCACCCCTCCACTTT.

This sequence joins TRBV5-8 and TRBJ2-7, with D possibly being TRBD1 (6 bases). The germline V gene encodes CDR1 SGHTS and CDR2 YDEGEE. Between the trimmed V and J ends, which lost 4 bases and 9 bases, there was a span of 23 bases. There are 15 residues in the CDR3. The CDR3 protein is CASSNPGTNLRRQYF. The DNA of the CDR3 is TGTGCCAGCAGCAATCCCGGGACAAATCTACGACGGCAGTACTTC.

This clone was observed a handful of times. The chain employs TRBV6-5 and TRBJ2-1; D might be TRBD2 (6 bases). Deletions cut 9 bases from V and 9 bases from J, with 9 bases between. The CDR3 consists of 10 residues. CDR1 MNHEY and CDR2 SVGAGI come from the germline V gene. The DNA for the CDR3 is TGTGCCAGTGGAGGGTCTGAGCAGTTCTTC. Its protein is CASGGSEQFF.

This clone showed up just a few times. J is TRBJ1-2 and V is TRBV6-5, with D possibly being TRBD1 (6 bases). The CDR3 covers 13 residues. Trimming took off 2 bases at V and 4 bases at J, with 8 bases between the two ends. Per the germline V gene, CDR1 is MNHEY and CDR2 is SVGAGI. CDR3 DNA sequence: TGTGCCAGCAGTTACACAGGGAGCTATGGCTACACCTTC. As protein: CASSYTGSYGYTF.